These 8 T cell receptor beta chains were sequenced from one sample in a study of beta chain features in type 1 diabetes (dated by TCRdb to 2017 to 2018). Study-wide findings and limitations: In all four CD4+ subsets, TCRB CDR3 length was moderately but significantly shorter in type 1 diabetes patients.

Libraries were made using the immunoSEQ multiplex PCR assay. The High Capacity cDNA Reverse Transcription Kit was used to reverse transcribe all of the isolated RNA, meaning that expressed TCRB transcripts were what got sequenced. Entries here come from immuneACCESS through TCRdb and include only in-frame sequences with V and J called. Some clones fail to appear in such tables; in the studies checked, an unresolved V gene covers under half of the shortfall, and the cause of the remainder is unknown. The sample records almost 350,000 clones, approximately 9.7% of which are singletons. The biggest ten clones account for roughly 1% of the sample. These receptors lack a known antigen. The sample comprised central memory CD4+ T cells from blood. These receptors all stem from a man younger than 45 with type 1 diabetes.

V usage is TRBV6-5 and J usage is TRBJ1-6; TRBD1 matches at 8 bases. CDR1 MNHEY and CDR2 SVGAGI come from the germline V gene. The CDR3 extends over 15 amino acids. J was trimmed by 6 bases and V by 2 bases; bases with no gene match: 3. This CDR3 reads CASSYAGGSNSPLHF. The CDR3 nucleotides read TGTGCCAGCAGTTACGCAGGGGGCTCTAATTCACCCCTCCACTTT.

The V call is TRBV30, the J call TRBJ1-2; 10 bases are shared with TRBD1. V lost 8 bases, J lost 8 bases, and 11 bases stayed unmatched. The CDR3 is 13 residues long. Germline V gene lookup returns CDR1 GTSNPN and CDR2 SVGIG (reference sequence). This chain's CDR3 is CAGSGQGKAGYTF. The CDR3, as DNA: TGTGCCGGGTCGGGACAGGGGAAGGCCGGCTACACCTTC.

This clone was seen only a few times. The chain is built from TRBV6-6 and TRBJ1-1; TRBD1 is a possible D gene (5 bases). Trimming stripped 6 bases from V and 0 bases from J, with 8 bases between. Germline V gene data show CDR1 as MNHNY and CDR2 as SVGAGI (reference sequence). The CDR3 covers 13 residues. CDR3 DNA sequence: TGTGCCAGCAGGCCGACAGTGAACACTGAAGCTTTCTTT. Protein: CASRPTVNTEAFF.

The rearrangement joins TRBV15 to TRBJ2-3, with D perhaps matching TRBD1 (6 bases). The length of the CDR3 is 17 residues. Germline V gene sequence: CDR1 LNHNV, CDR2 YYDKDF (reference sequence). V lost 1 base, J lost 0 bases, and 14 bases lay in between. CDR3 loop: CATSRATGTRSTDTQYF. CDR3 nucleotide sequence: TGTGCCACCAGCAGAGCTACCGGGACACGAAGCACAGATACGCAGTATTTT.

This clone was detected a few times. V usage is TRBV11-2 and J usage is TRBJ2-5; D is perhaps TRBD2 (6 bases). V was clipped by 5 bases and J by 4 bases, with 14 bases between them. The CDR3 sequence is 14 residues long. Germline CDR1 is SGHAT and CDR2 is FQNNGV. CDR3 DNA sequence: TGTGCCAGCAGCCGAGAGACTAGGGGAGAGACCCAGTACTTC. Translating gives CASSRETRGETQYF.

V usage is TRBV10-2 and J usage is TRBJ2-2; 14 bases map to TRBD2. J gave up 5 bases and V 8 bases, and 7 bases lay outside the gene matches. The CDR3 has 16 amino acids. Germline values: CDR1 WSHSY, CDR2 SAAADI. The CDR3 nucleotides read TGCGCCAGCGGGACTAGCGGGGGCCCTGGGACCGGGGAGCTGTTTTTT. This gives the protein CASGTSGGPGTGELFF.

This clone showed up just a few times. The chain carries TRBV7-2 and TRBJ1-2, with D possibly matching TRBD1 (6 bases). In germline, CDR1 is SGHTA, CDR2 FQGNSA. Trimming cost V 5 bases and J 3 bases, with 10 bases left between them. The CDR3 totals 13 residues. The CDR3 DNA reads TGTGCCAGCAGCCGACAGGCCGACTATGGCTACACCTTC. Translation gives CASSRQADYGYTF.

The chain uses TRBV7-9 and TRBJ1-5; no definite D call. This CDR3 contains 14 residues. Trimming pared 5 bases from V and 6 bases from J, leaving 14 bases between. Germline V gene sequence: CDR1 SEHNR, CDR2 FQNEAQ (reference sequence). The CDR3 DNA sequence: TGTGCCAGCAGCATTGGGCAGCCATCTCAGCCCCAGCATTTT. This translates into CASSIGQPSQPQHF.